One sample yielded the 25 T cell receptor beta chains listed below, sequenced in a study of blood T cell repertoires in COVID-19. The assay was immunoSEQ multiplex PCR, and TCRdb's table has in-frame clones only and misses some. The repertoire holds 120,000 to 150,000 clones, with more than 75% as singletons. Source material: PBMCs or T cells enriched from blood (not recorded which). Source of these receptors: a woman aged 30 to 39 with acute COVID-19.

J is TRBJ2-1 and V is TRBV2; 7 bases agree with TRBD1. Looked up from germline, CDR1 is SNHLY and CDR2 is FYNNEI. The ends lost 4 bases at V and 10 bases at J; junction bases unmatched: 7. The CDR3 has 13 amino acids. CDR3 in DNA: TGTGCCAGCAGTGTCGACAGGGCCCAGGAGCAGTTCTTC. It is translated as CASSVDRAQEQFF.

The rearrangement joins TRBV4-1 to TRBJ2-2, with D perhaps TRBD1 (6 bases). Germline V gene data show CDR1 as MGHRA and CDR2 as YSYEKL. This CDR3 is built from 15 residues. Deletions cut 0 bases from V and 7 bases from J, with 12 bases between. The CDR3 spells CASSQDWQGFGELFF. In nucleotides, the CDR3 is TGCGCCAGCAGCCAAGATTGGCAGGGGTTCGGGGAGCTGTTTTTT.

This clone was recorded only once. J is TRBJ2-7 and V is TRBV7-3, with a possible D match to TRBD1 (6 bases). The germline V gene encodes CDR1 SGHTA and CDR2 FQGTGA. Trimming removed 2 bases from V and 0 bases from J, with 11 bases in between. The CDR3 has 15 amino acids. The CDR3: CASSLEQGASYEQYF. CDR3 in DNA: TGTGCCAGCAGCTTAGAACAGGGTGCCTCCTACGAGCAGTACTTC.

The chain has TRBV7-9 and TRBJ1-1; weak D call: TRBD1 (6 bases). V dropped 1 base and J dropped 3 bases, with 9 bases sitting between them. The germline V gene has CDR1 SEHNR and CDR2 FQNEAQ (reference sequence). The CDR3 spans 14 residues. For the CDR3, the DNA is TGTGCCAGCAGCTTAGGACAGGCTGACACTGAAGCTTTCTTT. Translating it yields CASSLGQADTEAFF.

The V and J genes are TRBV7-2 and TRBJ2-3; possible D gene TRBD2, 6 bases. Germline V gene data show CDR1 as SGHTA and CDR2 as FQGNSA. The CDR3 totals 16 residues. The ends were cut back, 0 bases at V and 0 bases at J, with 10 bases in the middle. CDR3 sequence reads: CASSLAGGTSTDTQYF. CDR3 nucleotides: TGTGCCAGCAGCTTAGCAGGCGGGACTAGCACAGATACGCAGTATTTT.

The chain employs TRBV7-3 and TRBJ1-1, with a weak D call TRBD1 (6 bases). Trimming removed 3 bases at V and 0 bases at J, with 11 bases between. CDR1 and CDR2 from the germline V gene are SGHTA and FQGTGA. CDR3 length: 15 residues. Here the CDR3 reads CASSFGAGVNTEAFF. CDR3 nucleotides: TGTGCCAGCAGCTTTGGAGCAGGGGTGAACACTGAAGCTTTCTTT.

J is TRBJ1-1 and V is TRBV28; perhaps TRBD1 as D (6 bases). V lost 5 bases and J 3 bases, leaving 16 bases between the germline ends. CDR3 length: 15 residues. Germline V lookup: CDR1 MDHEN, CDR2 SYDVKM. CDR3 DNA sequence: TGTGCCAGCAGTCCCGGGGGGAACAGGGACACTGAAGCTTTCTTT. Translated: CASSPGGNRDTEAFF.

The gene calls are TRBV30 and TRBJ1-1; D is undetermined. This CDR3 is 11 amino acids long. Germline V gene lookup returns CDR1 GTSNPN and CDR2 SVGIG (reference sequence). With 4 bases removed from V and 6 bases from J, the gap between germline ends came to 9 bases. DNA for the CDR3: TGTGCCTGGAAAGTGGCCGCTGAAGCTTTCTTT. Translating it yields CAWKVAAEAFF.

This rearrangement joins TRBV29-1 to TRBJ1-1, with D perhaps TRBD1 (6 bases). The V end was cut by 7 bases, the J end by 5 bases, with 17 bases between. Germline V gene lookup returns CDR1 SQVTM and CDR2 ANQGSEA. This CDR3 region has 13 residues. This chain's CDR3 is CSDWGLAQTEAFF. The CDR3 DNA sequence: TGCAGCGACTGGGGGCTCGCCCAAACTGAAGCTTTCTTT.

The rearrangement links TRBV12-3 or TRBV12-4 to TRBJ2-7, with D perhaps TRBD2 (6 bases). The CDR3 covers 11 residues. V lost 8 bases, J lost 4 bases, and 9 bases lay in between. This CDR3 reads CASRRGYEQYF. The CDR3, as DNA: TGTGCCAGCCGGCGGGGTTACGAGCAGTACTTC.

CDR3 nucleotide sequence: TGTGCCAGCAGCTCCACAGGGTTCGAGCAGTACTTC. This translates into CASSSTGFEQYF. The rearrangement joins TRBV2 to TRBJ2-7, with a possible D match to TRBD1 (6 bases). CDR3 length: 12 amino acids. Germline values: CDR1 SNHLY, CDR2 FYNNEI. Trimming pared 6 bases from V and 6 bases from J, leaving 12 bases between.

J is TRBJ2-7 and V is TRBV5-5; no definite D call. V was trimmed by 1 base and J by 0 bases, leaving 5 bases between them. The CDR3 totals 13 residues. Per the germline V gene, CDR1 is SGHKS and CDR2 is YYEKEE (reference sequence). The CDR3 region has the DNA TGTGCCAGCAGCTTGCACGGCTCCTACGAGCAGTACTTC. Translated: CASSLHGSYEQYF.

This chain links TRBV27 with TRBJ2-3; weak D call: TRBD1 (6 bases). This CDR3 has 17 amino acids. The V gene lost 7 bases and the J gene lost 4 bases, with 24 bases spanning the gap. Germline CDR1 and CDR2: MNHEY and SMNVEV (reference sequence). The CDR3 loop reads CASTRYSGQLWPDTQYF. The CDR3 DNA is TGTGCCAGCACCCGTTACTCTGGACAGTTGTGGCCAGATACGCAGTATTTT.

This clone has a single count. The chain employs TRBV19 and TRBJ2-1; perhaps TRBD1 as D (6 bases). Trimming took 3 bases from V and 0 from J, leaving 21 bases between them. The CDR3 extends over 19 amino acids. Per the germline V gene, CDR1 is LNHDA and CDR2 is SQIVND (reference sequence). The CDR3 DNA sequence: TGTGCCAGTAGTATGTTGGGAACGACAGGAGATTCCTCCTACAATGAGCAGTTCTTC. Its protein is CASSMLGTTGDSSYNEQFF.

This clone was counted a few times. The rearrangement uses TRBV7-9 and TRBJ1-6; tentative D call: TRBD1 (6 bases). V was clipped by 0 bases and J by 7 bases, with 10 bases between them. The V gene's germline CDR1 is SEHNR and CDR2 FQNEAQ (reference sequence). This CDR3 is 15 amino acids long. CDR3 DNA sequence: TGTGCCAGCAGCTTAGCGGGGACACAGAATTCACCCCTCCACTTT. It is translated as CASSLAGTQNSPLHF.

This clone was seen just once. The chain links TRBV9 to TRBJ2-3, with D perhaps matching TRBD2 (5 bases). Germline loops: CDR1 SGDLS, CDR2 YYNGEE. Deletions cut 3 bases from V and 1 base from J, with 12 bases between. The CDR3 covers 15 residues. The CDR3 sequence is CASSASGWGTDTQYF. The CDR3 DNA follows: TGTGCCAGCAGCGCCAGCGGTTGGGGCACAGATACGCAGTATTTT.

The rearrangement joins TRBV6-5 to TRBJ2-1, with D possibly TRBD2 on 6 matching bases. V was pared by 2 bases and J by 5 bases, with 13 bases between. Looked up from germline, CDR1 is MNHEY and CDR2 is SVGAGI. The CDR3 runs 15 residues. The CDR3 coding sequence is TGTGCCAGCAGTTACGGGGGAGGATTGCACAATGAGCAGTTCTTC. Its protein is CASSYGGGLHNEQFF.

The rearrangement links TRBV21-1 to TRBJ2-2; TRBD1, the table's D call, was not compared with the DNA. TRBV21-1 is a pseudogene. The CDR3 is 18 amino acids. CDR3 region: CASSKGGTPRSNTGELFF. The CDR3 coding sequence is TGTGCCAGCAGCAAAGGGGGGACACCGCGTTCGAACACCGGGGAGCTGTTTTTT.

The CDR3 DNA is TGTGCCACCAGTGAGTCGGGACAGGTACAAGAGACCCAGTACTTC. Its translation is CATSESGQVQETQYF. J is TRBJ2-5 and V is TRBV24-1, with 8 bases fitting TRBD1. Germline values: CDR1 KGHDR, CDR2 SFDVKD. V trimming: 4 bases; J trimming: 2 bases; junction bases outside the gene matches: 5. The CDR3 has 15 amino acids.

The chain uses TRBV3-1 (or the pseudogene TRBV3-2) and TRBJ2-1; 7 nucleotides match TRBD1. The CDR3 covers 14 residues. The V gene end was trimmed by 6 bases and the J gene end by 9 bases; junction bases not matched to a gene: 11. Germline CDR1 reads LGHDT; CDR2 reads YNNKEL (reference sequence). Here the CDR3 reads CASRSGTANLEQFF. The CDR3, as DNA: TGTGCCAGCAGGTCCGGGACAGCAAATCTTGAGCAGTTCTTC.

The chain recombines TRBV9 with TRBJ1-1, with D possibly matching TRBD1 (6 bases). CDR3 length equals 17 residues. CDR1 is SGDLS and CDR2 is YYNGEE in the germline V gene. V was pared by 4 bases and J by 0 bases, with 19 bases between. The CDR3, as DNA: TGTGCCAGCAGCCCACGGACAGATCCTATTATGAACACTGAAGCTTTCTTT. It codes for CASSPRTDPIMNTEAFF.

This chain uses TRBV6-2 or TRBV6-3 with TRBJ2-2; a weak D match, TRBD1 (6 bases). CDR3 length: 17 amino acids. Looked up from germline, CDR1 is MNHEY and CDR2 is SVGEGT. V lost 2 bases and J lost 6, with 19 bases in between. The CDR3 here is CASSYDIDRKKAGELFF. Here the CDR3 DNA reads TGTGCCAGCAGTTACGACATTGACAGGAAAAAGGCCGGGGAGCTGTTTTTT.

The chain carries TRBV24-1 and TRBJ2-5; maybe TRBD1 (5 bases). Germline CDR1 is KGHDR and CDR2 is SFDVKD. The CDR3 runs to 15 residues. Trimming removed 3 bases from V and 1 base from J, with 11 bases in between. The CDR3 nucleotides are TGTGCCACCAGTGATGTGGGCCAGGGCCAAGAGACCCAGTACTTC. Protein product: CATSDVGQGQETQYF.

The count of this clone is one. The rearrangement links TRBV4-1 to TRBJ2-1; 8 bases match TRBD2. V dropped 4 bases and J dropped 2; count of bases not matched to a gene: 7. The CDR3 is made up of 16 amino acids. The germline V gene has CDR1 MGHRA and CDR2 YSYEKL. In DNA, the CDR3 is TGCGCCAGCAGCCGTCTGCCGGGACTAGCCTACAATGAGCAGTTCTTC. This gives the protein CASSRLPGLAYNEQFF.

The chain links TRBV7-2 to TRBJ2-7, with 7 bases lining up with TRBD1. Losses at the gene ends were 5 bases for V and 3 bases for J; bases not matched to a gene: 4. There are 13 residues in the CDR3. Germline lookup yields CDR1 SGHTA and CDR2 FQGNSA. The DNA of the CDR3 is TGTGCCAGCAGCGCCGACAGGGTCTACGAGCAGTACTTC. Translated, it gives CASSADRVYEQYF. The variable domain in full, completed from reference TRBV7-2 and TRBJ2-7, reads GAGVSQSPSNKVTEKGKDVELRCDPISGHTALYWYRQSLGQGLEFLIYFQGNSAPDKSGLPSDRFSAERTGGSVSTLTIQRTQQEDSAVYLCASSADRVYEQYFGPGTRLTVT.